The 21 T cell receptor beta chains reported below all come from one sample, sequenced in a study of PD-1 blockade in classical Hodgkin lymphoma. Each patient's relapse followed autologous stem cell transplantation, and brentuximab vedotin exposure varied. Data came from immunoSEQ multiplex PCR; TCRdb stores just in-frame clones and leaves some out. This table has approximately 25,000 clones, approximately 69% appearing once. Material: peripheral blood mononuclear cells (PBMCs), obtained at baseline. The source is a human donor with classical Hodgkin lymphoma.

V usage is TRBV7-8 and J usage is TRBJ1-2; D gene unclear. Germline CDR1 reads SGHVS; CDR2 reads FQNEAQ. This CDR3 is built from 14 residues. V lost 1 base, J lost 5 bases, and 11 bases lay in between. The CDR3: CASSLGHKSYGYTF. CDR3 nucleotides: TGTGCCAGCAGCTTAGGTCATAAATCTTATGGCTACACCTTC.

This clone rates as medium-sized. The chain employs TRBV7-9 and TRBJ1-1; D gene ambiguous. V lost 5 bases, J lost 1 base, and 5 bases lay in between. Looked up from germline, CDR1 is SEHNR and CDR2 is FQNEAQ (reference sequence). The CDR3 consists of 12 residues. In nucleotides, the CDR3 is TGTGCCAGCAGCCGCACGAACACTGAAGCTTTCTTT. Translated: CASSRTNTEAFF.

The chain is built from TRBV2 and TRBJ1-4; TRBD1 agrees at 7 bases. The germline V gene encodes CDR1 SNHLY and CDR2 FYNNEI. The ends lost 4 bases at V and 8 bases at J; junction bases unmatched: 16. This CDR3 has 17 amino acids. The CDR3 DNA reads as TGTGCCAGCAGTGGCCTGACTACAGGGGAGGGAGGCGAAAAACTGTTTTTT. This translates into CASSGLTTGEGGEKLFF.

The chain has TRBV4-2 and TRBJ2-1; 13 bases map to TRBD2. The CDR3 sequence is 16 residues long. V lost 1 base and J lost 6; bases outside the gene matches: 3. Per germline, CDR1 LGHNA and CDR2 YNFKEQ. DNA for the CDR3: TGTGCCAGCAGCCAAGGAAGGACTAGCGGGGGCAATGAGCAGTTCTTC. Protein sequence: CASSQGRTSGGNEQFF.

The rearrangement uses TRBV7-2 and TRBJ1-6, with a possible D match to TRBD1 (5 bases). This CDR3 is built from 15 residues. Germline V gene sequence: CDR1 SGHTA, CDR2 FQGNSA. The germline V and J ends were trimmed by 1 base and 10 bases, with 14 bases remaining between them. The CDR3: CASSLVAGLLSPLHF. The CDR3 DNA reads as TGTGCCAGCAGCTTAGTTGCGGGGCTATTATCACCCCTCCACTTT.

The chain employs TRBV21-1 and TRBJ2-7; the D call of TRBD1 is as the table states it, not checked on the DNA. TRBV21-1 corresponds to a pseudogene. The CDR3 totals 15 residues. The CDR3: CASSKIGQAIYEQYF. As DNA, the CDR3 is TGTGCCAGCAGCAAAATAGGACAGGCAATCTACGAGCAGTACTTC.

The rearrangement uses TRBV6-6 and TRBJ1-1; 8 bases map to TRBD1. With V trimmed by 11 bases and J by 3 bases, 11 bases remained unmatched. The CDR3 runs to 14 residues. CDR1 MNHNY and CDR2 SVGAGI come from the germline V gene (reference sequence). The CDR3, as DNA: TGTGCCTGCTACCCAGGGGGCGAGTACACTGAAGCTTTCTTT. Its protein product is CACYPGGEYTEAFF.

This clone has only one observation. V gene TRBV6-6 combines with J gene TRBJ2-2; D call uncertain. Trimming left V 5 bases short and J 8 bases short, with 9 bases between. Germline V gene data show CDR1 as MNHNY and CDR2 as SVGAGI (reference sequence). The CDR3 contains 12 residues. CDR3 sequence reads: CASSQRTGELFF. The DNA of the CDR3 is TGTGCCAGCAGTCAAAGGACGGGGGAGCTGTTTTTT.

The chain is built from TRBV10-1 and TRBJ1-1, with D uncertain. The CDR3 extends over 12 amino acids. Trimming pared 3 bases from V and 0 bases from J, leaving 2 bases between. Germline V gene sequence: CDR1 WNHNN, CDR2 SYGVQD (reference sequence). The CDR3 is CASSDVNTEAFF. The CDR3 nucleotides read TGCGCCAGCAGTGACGTGAACACTGAAGCTTTCTTT.

This clone was counted a few times. The rearrangement joins TRBV19 to TRBJ2-2, with D possibly being TRBD2 (7 bases). The CDR3 length is 16 residues. With 9 bases removed from V and 6 bases from J, the gap between germline ends came to 23 bases. Germline CDR1 is LNHDA and CDR2 is SQIVND (reference sequence). CDR3 region: CASSHEGGVRAGELFF. In nucleotides, the CDR3 is TGTGCCAGCTCCCATGAGGGGGGGGTAAGGGCCGGGGAGCTGTTTTTT.

The chain employs TRBV2 and TRBJ2-5; tentatively, D is TRBD1 or TRBD2 (7 bases each). From germline, CDR1 is SNHLY and CDR2 FYNNEI. V shed 4 bases and J shed 1 base, with 13 bases lying between them. The CDR3 covers 15 residues. CDR3 DNA: TGTGCCAGCAGTGGGGGAGGGGACAGCCAAGAGACCCAGTACTTC. Amino acid sequence: CASSGGGDSQETQYF. The complete variable domain, with remaining parts taken from reference TRBV2 and TRBJ2-5, reads EPEVTQTPSHQVTQMGQEVILRCVPISNHLYFYWYRQILGQKVEFLVSFYNNEISEKSEIFDDQFSVERPDGSNFTLKIRSTKLEDSAMYFCASSGGGDSQETQYFGPGTRLLVL.

The chain uses TRBV9 and TRBJ2-1; the D gene is possibly TRBD2 (5 bases). The CDR3 sequence is 14 residues long. CDR1 SGDLS and CDR2 YYNGEE come from the germline V gene. Trimming took 5 bases from V and 6 from J, leaving 15 bases between them. The CDR3 sequence: CASSRLYNPNEQFF. CDR3 nucleotide sequence: TGTGCCAGCAGTCGACTATATAATCCCAATGAGCAGTTCTTC.

The chain recombines TRBV4-3 with TRBJ2-1, with 8 nucleotides matching TRBD2. This CDR3 has 17 amino acids. V was clipped by 0 bases and J by 4 bases; unmatched bases: 8. Germline V gene data show CDR1 as LGHNA and CDR2 as YSLEER. The CDR3 here is CASSQEDGLALYNEQFF. The CDR3 DNA is TGCGCCAGCAGCCAAGAAGACGGACTAGCCCTTTACAATGAGCAGTTCTTC.

This clone showed up just once. The chain recombines TRBV2 with TRBJ2-6, with TRBD1 matching 11 bases. CDR1 SNHLY and CDR2 FYNNEI come from the germline V gene. Losses at the gene ends were 8 bases for V and 3 bases for J; bases not matched to a gene: 6. This CDR3 has 16 amino acids. CDR3 DNA: TGTGCCAGCGGGACAGGGGGTAGAAATGGGGCCAACGTCCTGACTTTC. Translation: CASGTGGRNGANVLTF.

The J gene is TRBJ1-2, the V gene TRBV7-8; D not certain. The V gene's germline CDR1 is SGHVS and CDR2 FQNEAQ. The V gene lost 4 bases and the J gene lost 1 base, with 19 bases spanning the gap. CDR3 length equals 17 residues. CDR3: CASSSIARGWLNYGYTF. The CDR3 nucleotides read TGTGCCAGCAGCTCAATAGCAAGAGGGTGGCTTAACTATGGCTACACCTTC.

Turning to this clone: This may be a read error: a much more frequent sequence differs by one nucleotide. The chain combines TRBV4-1 with TRBJ1-1, with D maybe TRBD1 (5 bases). V lost 0 bases and J lost 5, with 13 bases in between. The CDR3 is made up of 15 amino acids. Per germline, CDR1 MGHRA and CDR2 YSYEKL. Here the CDR3 DNA reads TGCGCCAGCAGCCAAGAAAGGAGCAGGGCGACTGAAGCTTTCTTT. Encoded protein: CASSQERSRATEAFF.

V and J are TRBV6-5 and TRBJ1-2; no firm D call. Germline CDR1 reads MNHEY; CDR2 reads SVGAGI. The CDR3 consists of 10 residues. Trimming cost V 6 bases and J 7 bases, with 6 bases left between them. In nucleotides, the CDR3 is TGTGCCAGCAGGGGCTTTGGCTACACCTTC. Translated: CASRGFGYTF.

This chain connects TRBV5-4 to TRBJ1-1, with TRBD1 identical over 7 bases. Trimming cost V 0 bases and J 4 bases; bases outside gene matches: 6. This CDR3 has 15 amino acids. Per the germline V gene, CDR1 is SGHNT and CDR2 is YYREEE (reference sequence). CDR3 sequence: CASSLEGAGGTEAFF. The DNA for the CDR3 is TGTGCCAGCAGCTTGGAGGGGGCGGGGGGCACTGAAGCTTTCTTT. Full variable domain (rest looked up from reference TRBV5-4 and TRBJ1-1): ETGVTQSPTHLIKTRGQQVTLRCSSQSGHNTVSWYQQALGQGPQFIFQYYREEENGRGNFPPRFSGLQFPNYSSELNVNALELDDSALYLCASSLEGAGGTEAFFGQGTRLTVV.

By frequency in the sample, this clone is medium-sized. The J gene is TRBJ2-1, the V gene TRBV30; the match to TRBD1 covers 9 bases. The junction had 10 bases not matched to a gene; V was cut back by 5 bases and J by 2 bases. The CDR3 sequence is 16 residues long. Germline-derived CDR1 and CDR2 are GTSNPN and SVGIG (reference sequence). The CDR3 DNA follows: TGTGCCTGGGCAGGAATGGGACAGGGAACCTACAATGAGCAGTTCTTC. It translates to CAWAGMGQGTYNEQFF.

V and J are TRBV10-3 and TRBJ2-2; D call uncertain. Germline assignment: CDR1 ENHRY and CDR2 SYGVKD. The germline V and J ends were trimmed by 4 bases and 5 bases, with 5 bases remaining between them. This CDR3 spans 12 amino acids. CDR3: CAISVGTGELFF. CDR3 coding DNA: TGTGCCATCAGTGTCGGTACCGGGGAGCTGTTTTTT.

V gene TRBV27 combines with J gene TRBJ2-7; 9 bases are a match to TRBD1. The CDR3 covers 16 residues. The trim removed 4 bases at V and 5 bases at J, leaving 12 bases unmatched. Germline V gene lookup returns CDR1 MNHEY and CDR2 SMNVEV (reference sequence). The CDR3 bases are TGTGCCAGCAGTTCTACTGGGACAGGGTTGTCAGACGAGCAGTACTTC. Amino acids: CASSSTGTGLSDEQYF.